The rows below give T cell receptor beta chains drawn from one sample of a study of OX40 agonist ivuxolimab in advanced cancers. Only in-frame clones appear in the TCRdb table, and some are missing; sequencing was by immunoSEQ multiplex PCR. Of some 61,000 clones listed, about 90% are singletons. Sequencing used CD4+ or CD8+ T cells sorted from blood, obtained in a trial of the OX40 agonist ivuxolimab. The receptors originated from an adult with an advanced solid tumor such as melanoma, head and neck, liver or kidney cancer. CDR3s include the opening cysteine and the closing phenylalanine or tryptophan. The order of the fields is V gene, clone size, J gene, CDR3 protein. Clone size appears in some rows only: once, few, many, or a class for an expanded clone.

>TRBV11-1|NA|TRBJ2-1
CASSLTSGVYNEQFF
>TRBV10-3|NA|TRBJ2-3
CAISEVADLDTQYF
>TRBV28|NA|TRBJ2-7
CASSRRLAGGLSYEQYF
>TRBV27|NA|TRBJ2-3
CASSLSPPPKGRDTDTQYF
>TRBV29-1|NA|TRBJ2-7
CSAGTATYEQYF
>TRBV28|once|TRBJ1-2
CASSPRINGYTF
>TRBV12-5|once|TRBJ2-1
CASGWEADRGYEQFF
>TRBV2|NA|TRBJ2-2
CASRQTSGSTGELFF
>TRBV6-5|NA|TRBJ1-2
CASSPGDYGYTF
>TRBV28|NA|TRBJ1-5
CASSLSSRYQPQHF
>TRBV7-9|NA|TRBJ1-6
CASSLQGALSPLHF
>TRBV5-1|NA|TRBJ2-7
CASSLEGLYEQYF
>TRBV10-1|NA|TRBJ2-7
CASGGLRYEQYF
>TRBV18|once|TRBJ2-1
CASSILAGDHNEQFF
>TRBV27|NA|TRBJ2-7
CASSLSQQGAFTYEQYF
>TRBV5-1|NA|TRBJ2-1
CASSGGDYNEQFF
>TRBV30|NA|TRBJ1-3
CAWSEGRTGNTIYF
>TRBV9|NA|TRBJ1-4
CASSFAGTGNEKLFF
>TRBV5-1|few|TRBJ2-3
CASSFKAAIGGTDTQYF
>TRBV7-2|NA|TRBJ1-1
CASSLRDRAPEAFF
>TRBV28|NA|TRBJ2-7
CASSLLAGELEQYF
>TRBV12-5|once|TRBJ1-1
CASGSGRDTEAFF
>TRBV11-2|NA|TRBJ2-7
CASSPLPGLWQYF
>TRBV5-1|NA|TRBJ1-1
CASSLARGVERNTEAFF
>TRBV28|NA|TRBJ1-5
CASSFVQGLSNQPQHF
>TRBV27|NA|TRBJ1-5
CASSLTFRNQPQHF
>TRBV7-3|NA|TRBJ2-5
CASSPGRGSGSLETQYF
>TRBV6-6|NA|TRBJ2-7
CASSYSGTADYEQYF
>TRBV28|NA|TRBJ2-1
CASGLEAEQFF
>TRBV7-2|few|TRBJ1-1
CASSLARRSNTEAFF
>TRBV6-6|once|TRBJ1-5
CASSFRDSHNQPQHF
>TRBV18|NA|TRBJ2-6
CASSLSSSGVSSGANVLTF
>TRBV6-5|NA|TRBJ1-2
CASSRSGQRNYGYTF
>TRBV7-2|NA|TRBJ1-1
CASSLVGGGHAEAFF
>TRBV29-1|once|TRBJ2-3
CSVAVGRSTDTQYF
>TRBV9|NA|TRBJ2-1
CASSSGGLAGGLSSYNEQFF
>TRBV12-5|NA|TRBJ2-1
CASGWGTDNNEQFF
>TRBV21-1|once|TRBJ2-3
CASRASTDTQYF
>TRBV6-6|NA|TRBJ2-2
CASSRGGSTGELFF
>TRBV30|NA|TRBJ1-2
CAWRESGNRGQRYGYTF
>TRBV18|NA|TRBJ2-3
CASSPGRASTDTQYF
>TRBV6-4|NA|TRBJ1-3
CASSEGRALYF
>TRBV19|NA|TRBJ2-1
CASRRTPGNEQFF
>TRBV19|NA|TRBJ2-5
CASTLRGQGEGTQYF
>TRBV28|NA|NA
CASSSFRAGAYEQYF
>TRBV5-1|few|TRBJ2-7
CASGMTGGSYEQYF